Here is one T cell receptor (beta chain) with its context. Germline V gives CDR1 MNHEY, CDR2 SVGAGI. Trimming removed 6 bases at V and 10 bases at J, with 13 bases between. The CDR3 spans 12 residues. The record originates from a study of CD8 T cells in ankylosing spondylitis. From the 5' RACE reads, TCRdb called clonotypes with MiXCR, one entry per CDR3 protein. The table has some 200,000 distinct CDR3 sequences, 15% to 20% seen once. This receptor was identified in a male donor aged 10 to 30 with ankylosing spondylitis or in good health (not recorded which). The sequencing sample was made of blood, either unsorted or a sorted T cell fraction (not recorded which). The J gene is TRBJ2-1, the V gene TRBV6-5; perhaps TRBD1 as D (6 bases). In DNA, the CDR3 is TGTGCCAGCAGCCAGACCGGGACAGAGCAGTTCTTC. Translation gives CASSQTGTEQFF.